The T cell receptor beta chain described here comes from a study of molecular identifiers for immune sequencing clone quantification. General study findings and limits: Detecting spiked Jurkat TCR RNA from one cell among about a million naive cells was reportedly possible.

Trimming took off 1 base at V and 6 bases at J, with 8 bases between the two ends. The germline V gene has CDR1 SGHDT and CDR2 YYEEEE. CDR3 length: 12 residues. TCRdb redid the calling of the PCR reads with MiXCR, one entry per CDR3 protein. The sample carries 460,000 or so distinct CDR3 sequences, under 30% recorded once. With regard to this clonotype: Its matching antigen is unknown.

The sequence derives from a human donor in good health. Some libraries in this study had Jurkat cell RNA spiked in. The gene calls are TRBV5-6 and TRBJ2-7; D may be TRBD2 (5 bases). The specimen was naive CD8+ T cells from blood, with Jurkat cell RNA spiked in. The subset is: FACS-sorted CD8+CD4-CCR7+CD45RA+ naive T cells. For the CDR3, the DNA is TGTGCCAGCAGCTTGTGGAGGTCCGAGCAGTACTTC. It translates to CASSLWRSEQYF.